This T cell receptor beta chain was found in a study of blood T cell repertoires in COVID-19. Sequenced by immunoSEQ multiplex PCR; TCRdb stores in-frame clones only, minus some. The sample comprises roughly 200,000 clones, 60% to 85% of which are singletons, and roughly 8.8% rests with the top ten. The germline V and J ends were trimmed by 0 bases and 6 bases, with 16 bases remaining between them. The CDR3 contains 16 residues. Looked up from germline, CDR1 is MNHEY and CDR2 is SVGAGI. This chain links TRBV6-5 with TRBJ2-3, with D perhaps TRBD1 (5 bases). Material: peripheral blood. This sequence was found in a woman aged 50 to 60 with active or convalescent COVID-19. In DNA form, the CDR3 reads TGTGCCAGCAGTTACTCGATGACAGTCAAATCGGATACGCAGTATTTT. This encodes CASSYSMTVKSDTQYF.